This section outlines one T cell receptor beta chain sequence together with its context. The data are from a study of blood T cell repertoires in COVID-19. The wider study: COVID-19 samples collected from the United States, Italy and Spain covered acute and convalescent phases. Sources were T cells, B-cell-depleted T cells, or PBMCs; the material itself was cDNA or gDNA.

Germline values: CDR1 LNHNV, CDR2 YYDKDF (reference sequence). The CDR3 spans 15 residues. Trimming pared 0 bases from V and 4 bases from J, leaving 12 bases between. Methods used by the authors: Using reference gene primer amplification, nucleated cell counts were estimated. The method was immunoSEQ multiplex PCR; TCRdb's version includes in-frame clones alone and lacks a portion of them. V, J and clone size reflect that table, while D and trimming were determined from the DNA. The sample shows 300,000 to 400,000 clones, around 87% of them seen only once. The specimen sequenced was peripheral blood. The TCR was taken from a woman in her forties or fifties with active or convalescent COVID-19. J is TRBJ1-2 and V is TRBV15, with a tentative D call TRBD1 (5 bases). The CDR3 protein is CATSRDLNGGYGYTF. As DNA, the CDR3 is TGTGCCACCAGCAGAGATCTCAACGGGGGCTATGGCTACACCTTC. Using reference TRBV15 and TRBJ1-2 for the parts outside the CDR3, the full variable domain is DAMVIQNPRYQVTQFGKPVTLSCSQTLNHNVMYWYQQKSSQAPKLLFHYYDKDFNNEADTPDNFQSRRPNTSFCFLDIRSPGLGDTAMYLCATSRDLNGGYGYTFGSGTRLTVV.